This TCR beta chain was retrieved from a study of response to subunit inactivated influenza vaccine. This CDR3 is built from 15 residues. V lost 4 bases to trimming and J lost 6 bases; unmatched junction nucleotides: 9. TCRdb used MiXCR to reprocess the RT-PCR reads, holding one entry per CDR3 protein. The data contain some 550,000 distinct CDR3 sequences, around a quarter of them singletons. This clonotype came up many times. These same records also appear under a second study, on T cells expressing NK-cell markers. As reported in that work: cDNA encoding TCR beta was synthesized via 5'RACE template switching incorporating UMIs. One of eight sequenced donors was HCMV-seronegative; the other seven were seropositive. CD8+ T cells in over five donors included dominant NKG2C+ clonotypes at roughly 1.0-7.0%.

This receptor was taken from a man aged 50 to 59 who received an inactivated influenza vaccine. Specimen: CD4+ T cells sorted from PBMCs, collected 11 to 12 days after vaccination. The gene calls are TRBV12-3 or TRBV12-4 and TRBJ1-1; 9 positions agree with TRBD1. Written as DNA, the CDR3 is TGTGCCAGCAGTTCTGCCCTGACAGGGGGTGCTGAAGCTTTCTTT. Protein: CASSSALTGGAEAFF.